Here is one T cell receptor (beta chain) with its context. Its antigen is unknown. No quality values exist for individual bases; no much larger clone is one base distant. For repertoire sequencing, the TCR beta CDR3 regions were amplified from RNA transcripts. HTBI primers and the Qiagen OneStep RT-PCR kit were used in a first-round RT-PCR, which was followed by a second-round multiplex PCR, size selection and purification. Libraries were sequenced on an Illumina HiSeq2000 using paired-end 100 bp reads. On the study's bioinformatics: SOAPnuke was used to process the reads, removing any read that contained adapters or uncalled bases, had a mean Phred below 15, or lacked an exact match to the constant primer or identifier. COPE v1.2.5 was used to merge the high-quality paired reads. Unique nucleotide sequences were defined as clonotypes and aligned to IMGT TRB V, D and J references using MiTCR v1.1. The analysis was limited to V-J combinations with a frequency above 0.0001, which together covered roughly 99% of repertoires. A TCR clonal expansion and chaos score per V-J combination was defined as the ratio of F50 clonal expansion to chaos observed in the TCRdist matrix. Features were reduced by Welch's t-statistics and random forest to over 10 V-J combinations, which fed a naive Bayes classifier. The Morisita-Horn index was used to measure how similar the thyroid and blood repertoires were. TCRdb reanalyzed the raw reads on its own, using fastp at Q25 for trimming and MiXCR for clone calling, and kept in-frame beta chains. When rows share a CDR3 protein, they turn into one entry using the most common DNA and genes. It is TCRdb's table, rather than the study itself, that gives the V and J calls and clone size. In all, the sample holds 650,000 to 800,000 distinct CDR3 sequences, and 35% to 50% of those were seen once. The ten largest clonotypes hold over 2.5% of the sample.

This entry comes from a study of Graves' ophthalmopathy and Graves' hyperthyroidism listed by TCRdb under 2018. Regarding the complete study: Peripheral blood samples were taken at the time of initial diagnosis, before any treatment was given. To tell Graves' ophthalmopathy apart from Graves' hyperthyroidism, and to predict which patients would progress to ophthalmopathy, the study relied on TCR beta repertoire signatures. In total, 135 blood samples were TCR-sequenced: 43 ophthalmopathy, 75 hyperthyroidism and some 17 hyperthyroidism-to-ophthalmopathy patients. To explore V-J signatures that separate ophthalmopathy from hyperthyroidism, a discovery set of about 96 patients was enrolled, consisting of about 45 with ophthalmopathy and about 60 with stable hyperthyroidism. The independent validation cohort included about 20 hyperthyroidism patients plus 17 patients who later progressed from hyperthyroidism to ophthalmopathy. In more than five hyperthyroidism patients, T-cell repertoires of thyroid tissue and blood were compared. After sampling, hyperthyroidism patients received methimazole starting at 30 mg daily, and ophthalmopathy patients received high-dose intravenous methylprednisolone. Study-wide findings and limitations: Most expanded thyroid clonotypes with a frequency above 0.001 also appeared in blood, which suggests that blood repertoires may reflect the immune response in the thyroid. Sample size was not predetermined statistically, and investigators were not blinded to group allocation. In validation, the model predicted ophthalmopathy progression with 55% to 71% sensitivity and 72.22% specificity; some 13 predicted patients were CT-confirmed with GO in a median of 6.5 months. The 13-signature model separated ophthalmopathy from stable hyperthyroidism with around 90% sensitivity and around 81% specificity in cross-validation, and 80%/75% in the test set.

Ophthalmopathy patients had moderately to severely active disease, Clinical Activity Score of at least 3, NOSPECS grade of at least 4, and disease duration under 3 months. Patients with other autoimmune diseases, uncontrolled infections, pregnancy or lactation were excluded from the study. Clinical symptoms, serum thyroxine, TRAb, thyroid ultrasound and orbital computed tomography formed the basis of the diagnosis. Ficoll-Paque density gradient centrifugation was used to isolate PBMCs from 10 ml of fresh peripheral blood. Total RNA was extracted with Trizol reagent and quality-checked on an Agilent 2100 Bioanalyzer. The cysteine opens and the phenylalanine closes a CDR3 of 15 amino acids. This entry keeps only the CDR3 DNA: 45 bases, framed from base 1. The junction shows trimming of 1 base on V and 7 bases on J, and the gene matches do not reach 5 bases of it. The germline V gene (reference sequence) supplies CDR1 SEHNR and CDR2 FQNEAQ.

This TCR came from an adult man with Graves' ophthalmopathy. The sequenced material came from peripheral blood. The V gene is TRBV7-9 and the J gene is TRBJ1-4, with 8 bases in between that match TRBD1. The nucleotide sequence reads as follows: TGTGCCAGCAGCTTAGGACAGGGGAGGAGTGAAAAACTGTTTTTT. It codes for CASSLGQGRSEKLFF.